This entry lists 18 T cell receptor beta chains sequenced from one sample in a study of blood T cell repertoires in COVID-19 (dated by TCRdb to about 2020). Libraries were prepared through the immunoSEQ multiplex PCR assay. TCRdb limited this immuneACCESS table to in-frame rearrangements with V and J called. A share of clones is missing; checked studies link under half to unresolved V genes, and the rest is unexplained. A total of approximately 170,000 clones appear in this sample, less than 90% of them only once. In total, the top ten clones hold roughly 8% of the sample. Sample: PBMCs or T cells enriched from blood (not recorded which). These receptors came from a woman between 45 and 60 years old who had recovered from COVID-19.

This chain joins TRBV5-8 and TRBJ1-5; a weak D match, TRBD1 (5 bases). This CDR3 is built from 15 residues. CDR1 is SGHTS and CDR2 is YDEGEE in the germline V gene. V lost 1 base to trimming and J lost 6 bases, with 14 bases between them. CDR3 amino acids: CASSLTKGPGQPQHF. As DNA, the CDR3 is TGTGCCAGCAGCTTGACGAAGGGGCCGGGTCAGCCCCAGCATTTT.

This rearrangement joins TRBV6-1 to TRBJ1-3; D may be TRBD1 (5 bases). CDR3 length equals 18 residues. V lost 2 bases and J lost 0, with 17 bases in between. Germline assignment: CDR1 MNHNS and CDR2 SASEGT. CDR3 protein: CASSEWGGGSISGNTIYF. CDR3 DNA: TGTGCCAGCAGTGAATGGGGGGGTGGGTCCATCTCTGGAAACACCATATATTTT.

The rearrangement joins TRBV7-8 to TRBJ2-5; 9 bases match TRBD2. The germline V gene encodes CDR1 SGHVS and CDR2 FQNEAQ. Trimming cost V 5 bases and J 4 bases; bases outside gene matches: 8. CDR3 size: 15 residues. Here the CDR3 reads CASSEKREAIETQYF. As DNA, the CDR3 is TGTGCCAGCAGCGAAAAGCGGGAGGCAATAGAGACCCAGTACTTC. Filled out from reference TRBV7-8 and TRBJ2-5, the complete variable domain reads GAGVSQSPRYKVAKRGQDVALRCDPISGHVSLFWYQQALGQGPEFLTYFQNEAQLDKSGLPSDRFFAERPEGSVSTLKIQRTQQEDSAVYLCASSEKREAIETQYFGPGTRLLVL.

CDR3: CASSLVGSHPEAFF. CDR3 sequence (DNA): TGCGCCAGCAGCTTGGTGGGCAGCCACCCTGAAGCTTTCTTT. The V gene is TRBV5-1, the J gene TRBJ1-1, with D unresolved. Trimming took 0 bases from V and 6 from J, leaving 12 bases between them. The CDR3 is 14 amino acids. CDR1 and CDR2 from the germline V gene are SGHRS and YFSETQ.

The chain recombines TRBV4-1 with TRBJ2-7; weak D call: TRBD2 (5 bases). Germline V gives CDR1 MGHRA, CDR2 YSYEKL. The length of the CDR3 is 13 residues. The V gene lost 0 bases and the J gene lost 5 bases, with 8 bases spanning the gap. CDR3: CASSQDRGNEQYF. Written as DNA, the CDR3 is TGCGCCAGCAGCCAAGATCGGGGTAACGAGCAGTACTTC.

V and J are TRBV7-2 and TRBJ1-4; D is ambiguous. The V end lost 7 bases, the J end lost 0 bases, and 15 bases lay between the germline ends. The CDR3 extends over 16 amino acids. The germline V gene has CDR1 SGHTA and CDR2 FQGNSA. CDR3 nucleotide sequence: TGTGCCAGCAAGTTAAACTGGGCCTCAACTAATGAAAAACTGTTTTTT. Translated: CASKLNWASTNEKLFF.

This clone was detected only a few times. The rearrangement links TRBV19 to TRBJ2-2; possible D gene TRBD2, 6 bases. Germline V gives CDR1 LNHDA, CDR2 SQIVND (reference sequence). The V end was cut by 1 base, the J end by 7 bases, with 19 bases between. CDR3 length equals 17 residues. The CDR3: CASSIVGGYLGVGELFF. The DNA for the CDR3 is TGTGCCAGTAGTATAGTAGGAGGGTACCTCGGGGTCGGGGAGCTGTTTTTT.

The chain links TRBV7-2 to TRBJ2-1; 11 bases line up with TRBD2. Germline lookup yields CDR1 SGHTA and CDR2 FQGNSA. The CDR3 length is 13 residues. V was pared by 5 bases and J by 10 bases, with 4 bases of the junction left unmatched. The chain's CDR3 is CASSPRTSGEQFF. CDR3 coding DNA: TGTGCCAGCAGCCCAAGGACTAGCGGGGAGCAGTTCTTC.

The chain recombines TRBV19 with TRBJ2-3; tentative D call: TRBD1 (5 bases). CDR3 size: 14 residues. V lost 3 bases and J lost 4, with 11 bases in between. Germline CDR1 reads LNHDA; CDR2 reads SQIVND (reference sequence). The CDR3 coding sequence is TGTGCCAGTAGTATGGAGACAGACCCAGATACGCAGTATTTT. This gives the protein CASSMETDPDTQYF.

This chain links TRBV7-2 with TRBJ2-7; TRBD1 aligns across 8 bases. The germline V gene has CDR1 SGHTA and CDR2 FQGNSA. Losses at the gene ends were 2 bases for V and 6 bases for J; bases not matched to a gene: 6. The CDR3 has 14 amino acids. The CDR3 protein is CASSLKRQGSEQYF. For the CDR3, the DNA is TGTGCCAGCAGCTTAAAGAGACAGGGGTCCGAGCAGTACTTC. Filled out from reference TRBV7-2 and TRBJ2-7, the complete variable domain reads GAGVSQSPSNKVTEKGKDVELRCDPISGHTALYWYRQSLGQGLEFLIYFQGNSAPDKSGLPSDRFSAERTGGSVSTLTIQRTQQEDSAVYLCASSLKRQGSEQYFGPGTRLTVT.

The chain links TRBV5-6 to TRBJ2-7; TRBD2 is a possible D gene (6 bases). The V end was cut by 7 bases, the J end by 6 bases, with 17 bases between. The CDR3 runs 13 residues. Germline V gene lookup returns CDR1 SGHDT and CDR2 YYEEEE. The CDR3 DNA follows: TGTGCCAGCGAGCGAATGGGGGGAGGCGAGCAGTACTTC. This codes for CASERMGGGEQYF.

The rearrangement joins TRBV27 to TRBJ2-7, with TRBD2 matching over 7 bases. This CDR3 region has 12 residues. Germline CDR1 and CDR2: MNHEY and SMNVEV (reference sequence). Trimming removed 3 bases from V and 6 bases from J; junction bases left unmatched: 2. The CDR3 sequence: CASSFGGVEQYF. DNA for the CDR3: TGTGCCAGCAGTTTTGGGGGGGTCGAGCAGTACTTC.

V usage is TRBV27 and J usage is TRBJ2-7; the match to TRBD2 covers 11 bases. The junction had 8 bases not matched to a gene; V was cut back by 5 bases and J by 2 bases. CDR3 length: 16 residues. Germline loops: CDR1 MNHEY, CDR2 SMNVEV (reference sequence). The CDR3 sequence is CASSATLAGGTYEQYF. CDR3 in DNA: TGTGCCAGCAGTGCCACTCTAGCGGGAGGAACCTACGAGCAGTACTTC.

The V gene is TRBV12-3 or TRBV12-4, the J gene TRBJ1-1; D is possibly TRBD1 (5 bases). V shed 5 bases and J shed 1 base, with 8 bases lying between them. This CDR3 has 13 residues. The CDR3, as DNA: TGTGCCAGCAGTGAACAGGAGAACACTGAAGCTTTCTTT. Translation: CASSEQENTEAFF.

The rearrangement links TRBV2 to TRBJ2-3; 8 positions agree with TRBD2. Unmatched junction bases numbered 9, after V lost 6 bases and J lost 4 bases. In germline, CDR1 is SNHLY, CDR2 FYNNEI. The CDR3 runs to 15 residues. In DNA form, the CDR3 reads TGTGCCAGCAGGGACGGGAGGGCCGGGGCAGATACGCAGTATTTT. The encoded protein is CASRDGRAGADTQYF.

Worth noting for this clone: This sample includes further DNA sequences coding for the same CDR3. The chain combines TRBV9 with TRBJ2-2; D is unclear. Germline V CDR1 and CDR2: SGDLS, YYNGEE. The CDR3 covers 14 residues. V lost 5 bases, J lost 0 bases, and 8 bases lay in between. The CDR3 reads CASRDTPNTGELFF. The DNA of the CDR3 is TGTGCCAGCAGAGACACACCGAACACCGGGGAGCTGTTTTTT. The whole variable domain, filled in from reference TRBV9 and TRBJ2-2, reads DSGVTQTPKHLITATGQRVTLRCSPRSGDLSVYWYQQSLDQGLQFLIQYYNGEERAKGNILERFSAQQFPDLHSELNLSSLELGDSALYFCASRDTPNTGELFFGEGSRLTVL.

The V call is TRBV19, the J call TRBJ2-4, with D possibly being TRBD2 (5 bases). The CDR3 extends over 13 amino acids. The V end lost 7 bases, the J end lost 9 bases, and 16 bases lay between the germline ends. Per germline, CDR1 LNHDA and CDR2 SQIVND (reference sequence). CDR3 DNA: TGTGCCAGTACCCCTCGAGGGCTGGGCATTCAGTACTTC. This encodes CASTPRGLGIQYF.

V usage is TRBV28 and J usage is TRBJ1-4; 8 bases agree with TRBD1. CDR1 MDHEN and CDR2 SYDVKM come from the germline V gene. Trimming at V came to 5 bases and at J to 3 bases, leaving 8 bases not matched to a gene. The CDR3 loop spans 16 amino acids. The CDR3 sequence is CASSKGQVGSNEKLFF. In DNA form, the CDR3 reads TGTGCCAGCAGTAAGGGACAGGTCGGGTCTAATGAAAAACTGTTTTTT.